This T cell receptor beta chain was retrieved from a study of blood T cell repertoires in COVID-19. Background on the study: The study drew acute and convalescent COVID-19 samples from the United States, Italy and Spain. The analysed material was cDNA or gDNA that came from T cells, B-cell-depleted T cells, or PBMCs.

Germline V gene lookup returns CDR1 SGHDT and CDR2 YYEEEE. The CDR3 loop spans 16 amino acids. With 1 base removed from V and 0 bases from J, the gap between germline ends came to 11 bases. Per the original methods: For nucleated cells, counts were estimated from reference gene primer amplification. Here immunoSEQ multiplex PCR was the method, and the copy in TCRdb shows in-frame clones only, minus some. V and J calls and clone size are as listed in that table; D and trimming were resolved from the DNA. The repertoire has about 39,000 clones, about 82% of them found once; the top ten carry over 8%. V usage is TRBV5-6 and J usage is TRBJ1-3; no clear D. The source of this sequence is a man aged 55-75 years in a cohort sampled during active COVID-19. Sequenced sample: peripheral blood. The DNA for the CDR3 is TGTGCCAGCAGCTTGCCCGACGGAGACTCTGGAAACACCATATATTTT. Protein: CASSLPDGDSGNTIYF.